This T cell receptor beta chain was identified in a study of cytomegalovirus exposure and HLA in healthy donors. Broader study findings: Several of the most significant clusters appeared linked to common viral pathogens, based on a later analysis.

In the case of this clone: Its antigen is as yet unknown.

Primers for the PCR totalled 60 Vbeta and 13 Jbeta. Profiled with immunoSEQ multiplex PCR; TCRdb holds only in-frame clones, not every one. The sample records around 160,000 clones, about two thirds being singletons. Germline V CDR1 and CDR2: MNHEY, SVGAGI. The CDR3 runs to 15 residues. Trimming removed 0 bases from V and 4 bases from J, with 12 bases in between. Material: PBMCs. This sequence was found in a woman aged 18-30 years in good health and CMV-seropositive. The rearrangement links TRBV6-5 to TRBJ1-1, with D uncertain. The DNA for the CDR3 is TGTGCCAGCAGTTACTCGATACAGCCCCCCACTGAAGCTTTCTTT. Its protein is CASSYSIQPPTEAFF.